The 27 T cell receptor beta chains below all came from one sample that was sequenced in a study of blood T cell repertoires in COVID-19. TCRdb keeps only in-frame clones here, not all; method: immunoSEQ multiplex PCR. The profile shows 200,000 to 250,000 clones, approximately 84% of them singletons. The source material was PBMCs or T cells enriched from blood (not recorded which). These receptors all stem from a man aged 40-50 years who had recovered from COVID-19.

This clone has more than one count but fewer than ten. The CDR3 nucleotides read TGTGCCAGCAGCCCGAAACTCCCGGGAGATACGCAGTATTTT. This translates into CASSPKLPGDTQYF. The V and J genes are TRBV3-1 (or the pseudogene TRBV3-2) and TRBJ2-3, with D uncertain. V was trimmed by 4 bases and J by 5 bases, leaving 13 bases between them. The CDR3 has 14 amino acids. Germline CDR1 LGHDT, CDR2 YNNKEL (reference sequence).

V is TRBV4-3 and J is TRBJ1-2, with 8 bases that match TRBD1. V dropped 3 bases and J dropped 4; count of bases not matched to a gene: 4. The CDR3 totals 14 residues. Looked up from germline, CDR1 is LGHNA and CDR2 is YSLEER. This CDR3 reads CASSQTGEGYGYTF. In DNA, the CDR3 is TGCGCCAGCAGCCAGACAGGGGAGGGCTATGGCTACACCTTC.

The chain has TRBV2 and TRBJ1-3, with 9 bases lining up with TRBD1. V trimming: 7 bases; J trimming: 3 bases; junction bases outside the gene matches: 7. CDR3 length: 15 residues. Germline CDR1 and CDR2: SNHLY and FYNNEI. CDR3 nucleotide sequence: TGTGCCAGCACCGCGGGACAGGGTTATGGAAACACCATATATTTT. It specifies CASTAGQGYGNTIYF. Combining the CDR3 with reference TRBV2 and TRBJ1-3 gives the whole variable domain EPEVTQTPSHQVTQMGQEVILRCVPISNHLYFYWYRQILGQKVEFLVSFYNNEISEKSEIFDDQFSVERPDGSNFTLKIRSTKLEDSAMYFCASTAGQGYGNTIYFGEGSWLTVV.

The rearrangement uses TRBV4-1 and TRBJ1-3; D is unclear. Deletions cut 0 bases from V and 4 bases from J, with 10 bases between. The CDR3 extends over 15 amino acids. From germline, CDR1 is MGHRA and CDR2 YSYEKL. DNA for the CDR3: TGCGCCAGCAGCCAAGATCCGGCGCGGGGAAACACCATATATTTT. It encodes CASSQDPARGNTIYF.

The chain combines TRBV19 with TRBJ1-5; no firm D call. This CDR3 has 13 amino acids. Trimming pared 1 base from V and 3 bases from J, leaving 4 bases between. Germline values: CDR1 LNHDA, CDR2 SQIVND (reference sequence). CDR3 in DNA: TGTGCCAGTAGTATAGTAATCAATCAGCCCCAGCATTTT. This encodes CASSIVINQPQHF.

V gene TRBV6-6 combines with J gene TRBJ2-7; the match to TRBD2 covers 8 bases. Trimming cost V 9 bases and J 5 bases; bases outside gene matches: 15. Looked up from germline, CDR1 is MNHNY and CDR2 is SVGAGI (reference sequence). The CDR3 is made up of 15 amino acids. The CDR3 DNA is TGTGCCAGTATCCGGCTGCCGGGACTAGGTGACGAGCAGTACTTC. This translates into CASIRLPGLGDEQYF.

J is TRBJ2-2 and V is TRBV5-1; no clear D. This CDR3 contains 16 residues. V lost 1 base and J lost 1, with 11 bases in between. The germline CDR1 and CDR2 sequences are SGHRS and YFSETQ. This chain's CDR3 is CASSLTPDRNTGELFF. For the CDR3, the DNA is TGCGCCAGCAGCTTGACCCCAGATCGGAACACCGGGGAGCTGTTTTTT.

The gene calls are TRBV10-3 and TRBJ2-3; no clear D gene. The CDR3 sequence is 14 residues long. The germline V and J ends were trimmed by 7 bases and 6 bases, with 17 bases remaining between them. Per the germline V gene, CDR1 is ENHRY and CDR2 is SYGVKD. The CDR3 reads CAIKASSLGDTQYF. The CDR3 nucleotides are TGTGCCATCAAGGCTTCCTCCCTCGGGGATACGCAGTATTTT.

The chain links TRBV5-4 to TRBJ2-7; D call uncertain. CDR1 and CDR2 (germline): SGHNT, YYREEE (reference sequence). The germline V and J ends were trimmed by 1 base and 5 bases, with 10 bases remaining between them. The CDR3 is 13 residues long. This CDR3 reads CASSLSQAHEQYF. For the CDR3, the DNA is TGTGCCAGCAGCTTGTCCCAGGCCCACGAGCAGTACTTC. The full variable domain, with the rest looked up from reference TRBV5-4 and TRBJ2-7, is ETGVTQSPTHLIKTRGQQVTLRCSSQSGHNTVSWYQQALGQGPQFIFQYYREEENGRGNFPPRFSGLQFPNYSSELNVNALELDDSALYLCASSLSQAHEQYFGPGTRLTVT.

The V call is TRBV5-6, the J call TRBJ1-1; D is ambiguous. The germline V gene encodes CDR1 SGHDT and CDR2 YYEEEE. V was cut by 0 bases and J by 0 bases, with 6 bases left in between. The CDR3 is 14 residues long. CDR3 nucleotides: TGTGCCAGCAGCTTGGGACAAATGAACACTGAAGCTTTCTTT. Translation: CASSLGQMNTEAFF.

V and J are TRBV7-3 and TRBJ2-7, with 7 bases aligning to TRBD1. Germline CDR1 reads SGHTA; CDR2 reads FQGTGA. V lost 5 bases to trimming and J lost 2 bases; unmatched junction nucleotides: 9. This CDR3 comprises 15 residues. CDR3 bases: TGTGCCAGCAGCCCAGAGAAGGGGGCGGCCTACGAGCAGTACTTC. As protein: CASSPEKGAAYEQYF.

The V and J genes are TRBV7-2 and TRBJ2-3, with D tentatively TRBD1 (6 bases). This CDR3 is 13 amino acids long. V lost 0 bases and J 7 bases, leaving 8 bases between the germline ends. Germline loops: CDR1 SGHTA, CDR2 FQGNSA. CDR3 loop: CASSLAGANTQYF. CDR3 bases: TGTGCCAGCAGCTTAGCGGGGGCCAATACGCAGTATTTT.

The chain carries TRBV6-5 and TRBJ1-1; maybe TRBD1 (5 bases). CDR1 is MNHEY and CDR2 is SVGAGI in the germline V gene. CDR3 length: 12 residues. V shed 7 bases and J shed 5 bases, with 11 bases lying between them. The CDR3: CASTTGGTEAFF. The CDR3 DNA sequence: TGTGCCAGCACCACCGGGGGGACTGAAGCTTTCTTT.

This clone has a handful of counts. The J gene is TRBJ2-3, the V gene TRBV6-1; 7 bases align to TRBD1. The CDR3 totals 16 residues. J lost 2 bases, V lost 1 base, and 6 bases had no gene match. The V gene's germline CDR1 is MNHNS and CDR2 SASEGT. For the CDR3, the DNA is TGTGCCAGCAGTGAAGTTAACAGGGGAGTCACAGATACGCAGTATTTT. Residues: CASSEVNRGVTDTQYF.

The V call is TRBV4-1, the J call TRBJ1-1; TRBD1 matches 8 bases. CDR3 length: 17 amino acids. J lost 0 bases, V lost 1 base, and 7 bases had no gene match. CDR1 and CDR2 (germline): MGHRA, YSYEKL. The CDR3 nucleotides are TGCGCCAGCAGCCAAGGGCGGGACAGGAGATTGAACACTGAAGCTTTCTTT. Translated: CASSQGRDRRLNTEAFF.

V and J are TRBV19 and TRBJ1-1; D is perhaps TRBD1 (6 bases). The CDR3 totals 16 residues. Germline V lookup: CDR1 LNHDA, CDR2 SQIVND (reference sequence). Trimming cost V 10 bases and J 1 base, with 22 bases left between them. The CDR3 coding sequence is TGTGCCACACAGAAGTATGGGGGCACGAAGAACACTGAAGCTTTCTTT. The encoded protein is CATQKYGGTKNTEAFF. Looking up the rest from reference TRBV19 and TRBJ1-1 gives the full variable domain: DGGITQSPKYLFRKEGQNVTLSCEQNLNHDAMYWYRQDPGQGLRLIYYSQIVNDFQKGDIAEGYSVSREKKESFPLTVTSAQKNPTAFYLCATQKYGGTKNTEAFFGQGTRLTVV.

The CDR3 nucleotides are TGCGCCAGCAGCCGCGGACAGGGTGATGAGCAGTTCTTC. Its protein is CASSRGQGDEQFF. The rearrangement links TRBV5-1 to TRBJ2-1, with 8 bases matching TRBD1. V shed 4 bases, J shed 8 bases, and the junction held 5 bases outside the gene matches. The length of the CDR3 is 13 residues. Germline V gene lookup returns CDR1 SGHRS and CDR2 YFSETQ.

This clone was seen once. J is TRBJ2-3 and V is TRBV11-2; 10 positions match TRBD2. Germline values: CDR1 SGHAT, CDR2 FQNNGV. Trimming removed 5 bases from V and 2 bases from J; junction bases left unmatched: 10. The CDR3 spans 17 residues. The CDR3 region is CASSERLAGRFTDTQYF. CDR3 sequence (DNA): TGTGCCAGCAGCGAACGACTAGCGGGCCGATTCACAGATACGCAGTATTTT.

The rearrangement joins TRBV6-5 to TRBJ2-7; D might be TRBD1 (6 bases). CDR3 length equals 13 residues. Trimming stripped 6 bases from V and 6 bases from J, with 15 bases between. The germline CDR1 and CDR2 sequences are MNHEY and SVGAGI. The CDR3 region has the DNA TGTGCCAGCAGAACAGGGATCCGGGGCGAGCAGTACTTC. This translates into CASRTGIRGEQYF.

This clone was observed at least ten times. The chain links TRBV2 to TRBJ2-1; tentatively, D is TRBD2 (5 bases). Per germline, CDR1 SNHLY and CDR2 FYNNEI. The length of the CDR3 is 11 residues. V lost 4 bases to trimming and J lost 7 bases, with 5 bases between them. The CDR3 reads CASSGENEQFF. CDR3 DNA sequence: TGTGCCAGCAGTGGGGAGAATGAGCAGTTCTTC.

This sequence joins TRBV6-5 and TRBJ1-6; D possibly corresponds to TRBD1 (5 bases). V lost 7 bases and J 7 bases, leaving 14 bases between the germline ends. The CDR3 contains 14 residues. The germline V gene encodes CDR1 MNHEY and CDR2 SVGAGI. DNA of the CDR3: TGTGCCAGCACCTACGGGGGTTTGAATTCACCCCTCCACTTT. The encoded protein is CASTYGGLNSPLHF.

Worth noting for this clone: One junction end does not reproduce the germline sequence, and a read error may be involved. The rearrangement uses TRBV5-1 and TRBJ2-1, with TRBD2 identical over 10 bases. Germline lookup yields CDR1 SGHRS and CDR2 YFSETQ. CDR3 length: 15 amino acids. The CDR3 reads CASSTGLAVYSEQFF. In nucleotides, the CDR3 is TGCGCCAGCAGCACTGGACTAGCGGTCTACAGTGAGCAGTTCTTC.

The rearrangement joins TRBV11-2 to TRBJ2-3, with TRBD2 as a possible D gene (7 bases). V lost 2 bases, J lost 6 bases, and 18 bases lay in between. CDR1 is SGHAT, CDR2 FQNNGV, per germline. The CDR3 runs to 16 residues. The CDR3 nucleotides read TGTGCCAGCAGCTTAAGTCCCGCGGGGGCGGGGGATACGCAGTATTTT. Its translation is CASSLSPAGAGDTQYF.

The chain employs TRBV5-8 and TRBJ1-2; D is perhaps TRBD1 (6 bases). The CDR3 loop spans 16 amino acids. Trimming removed 0 bases at V and 9 bases at J, with 21 bases between. The germline V gene has CDR1 SGHTS and CDR2 YDEGEE. The CDR3 protein is CASSLGGDNRIPRYTF. The CDR3 coding sequence is TGTGCCAGCAGCTTGGGTGGGGACAACAGAATTCCTCGCTACACCTTC.

This clone was seen only once. V and J are TRBV3-1 (or the pseudogene TRBV3-2) and TRBJ2-1; 7 bases are a match to TRBD2. Unmatched junction bases numbered 10, after V lost 2 bases and J lost 9 bases. Germline V lookup: CDR1 LGHDT, CDR2 YNNKEL (reference sequence). CDR3 length: 15 residues. The CDR3 region has the DNA TGTGCCAGCAGCCAATACTTAGCGGGTGTTGGTGAGCAGTTCTTC. This sequence encodes CASSQYLAGVGEQFF.

The V and J genes are TRBV4-2 and TRBJ2-6, with unresolved D. CDR1 is LGHNA and CDR2 is YNFKEQ in the germline V gene. The CDR3 is made up of 17 amino acids. The V and J ends lost 1 base and 0 bases respectively, with 10 bases between them. The CDR3 DNA is TGTGCCAGCAGCCAAGCCCCACAGTACTCTGGGGCCAACGTCCTGACTTTC. Encoded protein: CASSQAPQYSGANVLTF.

This clone was recorded only once. The CDR3 nucleotides are TGTGCCAGTAGTATATCCTCTCTGGGGCCAGCGGGAAGAAACACCATATATTTT. This encodes CASSISSLGPAGRNTIYF. The rearrangement uses TRBV19 and TRBJ1-3; D perhaps matches TRBD1 (5 bases). The V gene's germline CDR1 is LNHDA and CDR2 SQIVND (reference sequence). CDR3 length: 18 residues. V lost 2 bases and J 5 bases, leaving 22 bases between the germline ends.